The source of this TCR beta chain is a study of blood T cell repertoires in COVID-19 (dated by TCRdb to about 2020). Context from the whole study: The collaborator samples originated in the United States, Italy and Spain and spanned the acute and convalescent phases of COVID-19. The material from the prospective study consisted of cDNA or gDNA derived from T cells, B-cell-depleted T cells, or PBMCs. The dataset comprised deeply sampled blood TCRbeta repertoires from subjects exposed to, actively infected with, or recovered from COVID-19. A freely available public database, intended as a resource for researchers studying the immune response to SARS-CoV-2, is where the repertoires were released. The samples were drawn from two sources: the first 160 participants of the ongoing ImmuneRACE study, and 1,000 to 1,500 subjects contributed by 6 global collaborators. The sample metadata nearly always contained a de-identified subject ID, COVID-19 status, age in years and sex. Where available, HLA class I and class II types were taken from metadata supplied by the sample provider and were not determined by assay-based typing. What the study reported, not specific to this receptor: How much clinical and demographic metadata was included differed by source and by participant, and the metadata was provided uncurated.

TCRbeta CDR3 regions were amplified from genomic DNA using the immunoSEQ Assay, a bias-controlled multiplex PCR. Per the original workflow: The number of nucleated cells in each sample was estimated from the amplification of reference gene primers within the assay. To quantify the absolute abundance of each unique TCRbeta CDR3 rearrangement, sequence reads were collapsed and filtered. Productive Simpson clonality was computed per sample as the square root of Simpson's diversity index over productive rearrangements. The table comes from immuneACCESS by way of TCRdb, which keeps in-frame sequences with V and J called. Part of the clones is missing from these tables; in studies checked, under half for an unresolved V gene and the rest for unknown reasons. D and trimming come from the DNA, and the V and J calls and clone size come from that table. Present in this sample are over 200,000 clones, approximately 89% of which were seen just once. The top ten constitute 4% to 5.5% of the sample.

A remark on this clone: Its antigen specificity is not known. Per-base qualities were not stored, and no clone one base away is much larger.

Each collaborating institution followed its own protocols to collect whole blood in K2EDTA tubes. For TCRbeta analysis, collaborators shipped samples in one of three forms: frozen whole blood, isolated PBMCs, or DNA extracted from either of those sample types. The V end gives up 5 bases and the J end 7 bases, leaving 4 bases in the junction not matched to a gene. The germline V gene encodes CDR1 DFQATT and CDR2 SNEGSKA (reference sequence). The CDR3 covers 11 residues, taking in both the cysteine and the phenylalanine. Only CDR3 DNA remains: 33 bases, in frame from the first base. The origin of this receptor is a woman between 35 and 50 years old with acute or convalescent COVID-19. In this chain, TRBV20-1 is recombined with TRBJ1-2; 7 bases in the junction line up with TRBD1. The material sequenced was peripheral blood. The CDR3 has the sequence CSALGTVGYTF. The DNA reads TGCAGTGCTCTTGGGACAGTTGGCTACACCTTC.